This entry concerns a single T cell receptor (beta chain). Its specificity is not known. This sample stems from a study of cytomegalovirus exposure and HLA in healthy donors. Study-wide results and caveats: A later analysis found most CMV-associated TCR beta chains apparently HLA-restricted.

With 60 Vbeta and 13 Jbeta primers, the PCR was carried out. Clones were read by immunoSEQ multiplex PCR, and TCRdb kept only the in-frame ones, dropping some. The table records more than 85,000 clones, 55% to 80% of them present only once. This CDR3 has 15 residues. Germline V gene sequence: CDR1 SGHVS, CDR2 FQNEAQ. V lost 1 base and J lost 0, with 10 bases in between. The rearrangement links TRBV7-8 to TRBJ2-7; the D gene is possibly TRBD2 (5 bases). The sequence came from a human donor in good health. Sequencing was performed on PBMCs. The CDR3 reads CASSLEREGSYEQYF. Written as DNA, the CDR3 is TGTGCCAGCAGCTTAGAAAGAGAGGGCTCCTACGAGCAGTACTTC. The whole variable domain, remainder taken from reference TRBV7-8 and TRBJ2-7, is GAGVSQSPRYKVAKRGQDVALRCDPISGHVSLFWYQQALGQGPEFLTYFQNEAQLDKSGLPSDRFFAERPEGSVSTLKIQRTQQEDSAVYLCASSLEREGSYEQYFGPGTRLTVT.